This T cell receptor beta chain is drawn from a study of blood T cell repertoires in COVID-19. In the study overall: COVID-19 samples, acute and convalescent, were from the United States, Italy and Spain. The cDNA or gDNA used as material had been derived from T cells, B-cell-depleted T cells, or PBMCs.

Deletions cut 3 bases from V and 4 bases from J, with 11 bases between. The CDR3 is 14 amino acids. Germline CDR1 and CDR2: LNHDA and SQIVND (reference sequence). Repertoires were generated with immunoSEQ multiplex PCR, while TCRdb's copy carries only in-frame clones and drops some. The sample has 250,000 to 350,000 clones, roughly nine tenths seen once. Sequencing was performed on peripheral blood. The clonotype was recovered from a woman aged 40-49 years who had recovered from COVID-19. This chain connects TRBV19 to TRBJ2-3; weak D call: TRBD1 (5 bases). The CDR3 DNA reads TGTGCCAGTAGTATTGCAGGGATCCCAGATACGCAGTATTTT. Protein: CASSIAGIPDTQYF.